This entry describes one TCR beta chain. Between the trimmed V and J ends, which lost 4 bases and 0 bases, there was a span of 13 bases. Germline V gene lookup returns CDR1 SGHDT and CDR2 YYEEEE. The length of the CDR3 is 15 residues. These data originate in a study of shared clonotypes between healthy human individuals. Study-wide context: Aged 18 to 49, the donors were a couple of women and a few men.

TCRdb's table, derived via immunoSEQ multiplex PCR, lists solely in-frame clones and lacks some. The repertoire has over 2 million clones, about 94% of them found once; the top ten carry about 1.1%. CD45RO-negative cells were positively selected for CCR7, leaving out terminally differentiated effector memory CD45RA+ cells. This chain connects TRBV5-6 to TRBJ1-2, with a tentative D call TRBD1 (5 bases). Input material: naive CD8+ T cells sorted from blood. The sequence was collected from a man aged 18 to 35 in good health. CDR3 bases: TGTGCCAGCAGCGAAGACACAGGAACTAACTATGGCTACACCTTC. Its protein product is CASSEDTGTNYGYTF.